The subject of this entry is one T cell receptor beta chain. What it binds is unknown. Other DNA sequences in the same sample also yield this CDR3. This entry comes from a study of T cells in localized non-small cell lung cancer. Assay used: immunoSEQ multiplex PCR; TCRdb lists only in-frame clones, some missing. The table lists about 48,000 clones, around 77% of them singletons. Trimming removed 0 bases from V and 0 bases from J, with 8 bases in between. The V gene's germline CDR1 is MNHEY and CDR2 SVGAGI. CDR3 size: 15 residues. General study points: There were a median around 53 of the top 100 tumor clones appearing in adjacent lung. Longer survival (overall) was linked to higher T cell density in blood.

The material was peripheral blood, obtained before any cancer treatment. The V and J genes are TRBV6-5 and TRBJ1-1; TRBD1 might be the D (6 bases). The TCR originated in a man aged 35 to 69 with stage I squamous cell lung carcinoma. Here the CDR3 reads CASSYSRGLNTEAFF. The CDR3 DNA follows: TGTGCCAGCAGTTACTCCAGGGGCCTGAACACTGAAGCTTTCTTT.